Listed here are 5 T cell receptor beta chains from one sample, sequenced in a study of blood T cells in healthy people across ages. PCR was performed a second time for 7 to 11 cycles using a sample-barcoded 5' primer and a J-beta primer mix. TCRdb analysed the 5' RACE reads with MiXCR anew, one entry per CDR3 protein. This table holds about 1.1 million distinct CDR3 sequences, roughly two fifths found once. The specimen was blood. These receptors originate from a man aged 18-30 years in good health.

This clonotype was seen only a few times. The chain uses TRBV5-1 and TRBJ2-1; 8 bases are shared with TRBD1. This CDR3 contains 15 residues. V was pared by 3 bases and J by 2 bases, with 4 bases of the junction left unmatched. In germline, CDR1 is SGHRS, CDR2 YFSETQ. The CDR3 DNA reads as TGCGCCAGCAGCTCCCAGACAGGGGCCTACAATGAGCAGTTCTTC. Translating it yields CASSSQTGAYNEQFF.

This clonotype was counted a few times. V gene TRBV3-1 combines with J gene TRBJ2-7; 8 positions match TRBD1. V lost 7 bases and J lost 7; bases outside the gene matches: 6. The CDR3 is made up of 12 amino acids. The V gene's germline CDR1 is LGHDT and CDR2 YNNKEL (reference sequence). The CDR3 DNA reads as TGTGCCAGCAAACAGGGGGTTGGTGAGCAGTACTTC. This encodes CASKQGVGEQYF.

The rearrangement uses TRBV6-6 and TRBJ1-2; D is ambiguous. The CDR3 spans 11 residues. The germline CDR1 and CDR2 sequences are MNHNY and SVGAGI (reference sequence). The V end was cut by 6 bases, the J end by 7 bases, with 9 bases between. The CDR3 DNA reads TGTGCCAGCAGGGCTGTGGGTGGCTACACCTTC. Protein: CASRAVGGYTF.

The J gene is TRBJ2-1, the V gene TRBV20-1; 9 bases match TRBD2. J lost 2 bases, V lost 2 bases, and 7 bases had no gene match. Germline V CDR1 and CDR2: DFQATT, SNEGSKA (reference sequence). The CDR3 consists of 16 residues. The CDR3 is CSARPPSGEAYNEQFF. For the CDR3, the DNA is TGCAGTGCTAGACCCCCTAGCGGGGAAGCCTACAATGAGCAGTTCTTC.

The chain couples TRBV20-1 to TRBJ1-6; TRBD1 matches at 8 bases. V was clipped by 0 bases and J by 10 bases; unmatched bases: 5. CDR1 is DFQATT and CDR2 is SNEGSKA in the germline V gene (reference sequence). This CDR3 contains 14 residues. This CDR3 reads CSAREPGGNSPLHF. DNA of the CDR3: TGCAGTGCTAGAGAACCAGGGGGCAACTCACCCCTCCACTTT.